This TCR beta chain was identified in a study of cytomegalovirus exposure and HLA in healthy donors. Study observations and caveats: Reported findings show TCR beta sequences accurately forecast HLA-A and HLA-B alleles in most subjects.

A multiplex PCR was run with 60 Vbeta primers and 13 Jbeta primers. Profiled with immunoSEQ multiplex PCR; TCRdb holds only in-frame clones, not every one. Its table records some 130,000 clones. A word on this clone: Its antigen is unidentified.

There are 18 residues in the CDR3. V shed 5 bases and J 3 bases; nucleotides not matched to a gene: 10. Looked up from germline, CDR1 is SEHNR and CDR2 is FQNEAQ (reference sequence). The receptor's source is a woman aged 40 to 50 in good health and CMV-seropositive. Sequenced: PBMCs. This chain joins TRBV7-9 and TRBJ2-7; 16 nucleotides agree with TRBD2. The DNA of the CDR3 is TGTGCCAGCAGCGGTAACACCGGGACTAGCGGGAGGGTCTACGAGCAGTACTTC. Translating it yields CASSGNTGTSGRVYEQYF.